The subject of this entry is one TCR beta chain. What it binds is unknown. The source of the sample is a study of neurological immune-mediated disorders. The CDR3 totals 11 residues. Germline CDR1 is MGHRA and CDR2 is YSYEKL. The V end lost 1 base, the J end lost 16 bases, and 11 bases lay between the germline ends. Study conclusions and caveats: The most TCR clonal expansion was seen in HTLV-1-associated myelopathy, and the least was seen in multiple sclerosis, which fell below healthy controls.

Stored at -80 C, 2 million PBMCs were the source of the unsorted libraries. The cDNA was produced through 5'RACE with 10-nucleotide random UMIs. Sequencing runs each generated in excess of 170 million TCR-beta sequences derived from 15-18 subjects. One entry per CDR3 protein, called by TCRdb with MiXCR from the 5' RACE reads. The sample shows roughly 88,000 distinct CDR3 sequences, roughly 3.5% of them seen only once. The chain links TRBV4-1 to TRBJ2-1, with D tentatively TRBD1 (5 bases). The receptor was derived from a woman in her forties or fifties with multiple sclerosis. The material sequenced was PBMCs. CDR3 residues: CASSQGPREFF. CDR3 in DNA: TGCGCCAGCAGCCAAGGCCCCAGGGAATTCTTC.